This T cell receptor beta chain was documented in a study of OX40 agonist ivuxolimab in advanced cancers. Overall study: Cohort: 75% to 90% men, mean age 60, aged about 20 to 85.

People who had autoimmune disease history or systemic immunosuppression were excluded. Blood got drawn at baseline, again on cycle 4 day 1, and then on cycle 7 day 1. The V end lost 0 bases, the J end lost 0 bases, and 15 bases lay between the germline ends. Per the germline V gene, CDR1 is LNHDA and CDR2 is SQIVND (reference sequence). This CDR3 has 18 residues. The repertoire was sequenced with immunoSEQ multiplex PCR; TCRdb's copy has only in-frame clones and lacks some. The data contain approximately 61,000 clones, roughly nine tenths of them singletons. This TCR was recovered from an adult with an advanced solid tumor such as melanoma, head and neck, liver or kidney cancer. The chain couples TRBV19 to TRBJ2-4; D tentatively fits TRBD1 or TRBD2 (5 bases each). This specimen consisted of CD4+ or CD8+ T cells sorted from blood, obtained in a trial of the OX40 agonist ivuxolimab. The CDR3 is CASSIDGADFLAKNIQYF. For the CDR3, the DNA is TGTGCCAGTAGTATAGACGGGGCAGATTTCTTAGCCAAAAACATTCAGTACTTC.